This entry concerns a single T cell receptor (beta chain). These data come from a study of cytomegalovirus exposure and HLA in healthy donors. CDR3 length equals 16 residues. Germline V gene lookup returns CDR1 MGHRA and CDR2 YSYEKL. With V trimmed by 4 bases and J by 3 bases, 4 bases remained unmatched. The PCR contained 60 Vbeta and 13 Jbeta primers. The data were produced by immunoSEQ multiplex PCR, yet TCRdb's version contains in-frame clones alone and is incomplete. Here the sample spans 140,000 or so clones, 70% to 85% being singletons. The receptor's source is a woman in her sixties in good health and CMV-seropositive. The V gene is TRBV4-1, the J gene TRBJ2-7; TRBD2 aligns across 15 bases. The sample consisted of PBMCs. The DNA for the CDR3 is TGCGCCAGCAGCCCGGGACTAGCGGGAGGATTCTACGAGCAGTACTTC. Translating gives CASSPGLAGGFYEQYF.